This T cell receptor beta chain was recovered during a study of TIL therapy for anti-PD-1-resistant metastatic lung cancer. About the research overall: Most patients had lung adenocarcinoma.

This was the immunoSEQ v3 assay. Libraries were prepared by immunoSEQ multiplex PCR; TCRdb keeps only in-frame clonotypes and omits some of them. The sample carries 95,000 or so clones, roughly 65% recorded once. Time point noted: pre-treatment sample, taken before nivolumab and TIL therapy. The tumor samples were excised metastases, mostly pleural nodules or supraclavicular lymph nodes. Losses at the gene ends were 1 base for V and 3 bases for J; bases not matched to a gene: 4. CDR1 and CDR2 from the germline V gene are MGHRA and YSYEKL. The CDR3 runs to 16 residues. The sequence was collected from a person between 25 and 80 years old with non-small cell lung cancer. The J gene is TRBJ2-5, the V gene TRBV4-1, with 11 bases that match TRBD2. Specimen: tumor tissue, collected at baseline. Here the CDR3 reads CASSQVGTSGEETQYF. DNA for the CDR3: TGCGCCAGCAGCCAAGTGGGGACTAGCGGTGAAGAGACCCAGTACTTC.